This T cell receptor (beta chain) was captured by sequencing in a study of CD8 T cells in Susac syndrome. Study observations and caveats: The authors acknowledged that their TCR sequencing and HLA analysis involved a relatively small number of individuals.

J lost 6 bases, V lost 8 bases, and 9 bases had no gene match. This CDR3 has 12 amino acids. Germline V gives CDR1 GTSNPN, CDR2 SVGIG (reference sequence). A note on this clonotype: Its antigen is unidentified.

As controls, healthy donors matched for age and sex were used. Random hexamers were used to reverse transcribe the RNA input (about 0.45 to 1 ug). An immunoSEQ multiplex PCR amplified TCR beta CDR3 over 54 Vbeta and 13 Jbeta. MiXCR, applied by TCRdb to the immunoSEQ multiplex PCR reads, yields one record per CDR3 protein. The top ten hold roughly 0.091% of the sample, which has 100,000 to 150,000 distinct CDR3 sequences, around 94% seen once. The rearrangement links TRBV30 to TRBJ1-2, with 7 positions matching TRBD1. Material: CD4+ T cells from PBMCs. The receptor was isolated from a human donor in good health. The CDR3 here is CAGDRIDHGYTF. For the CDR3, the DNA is TGTGCCGGGGACAGAATCGACCATGGCTACACCTTC.